This T cell receptor beta chain was observed in a study of cytomegalovirus exposure and HLA in healthy donors. PCR used 60 Vbeta primers and 13 Jbeta primers. Clones were sequenced by immunoSEQ multiplex PCR, and TCRdb holds only the in-frame ones, with some missing. The sample spans 70,000 to 100,000 clones; the ten largest clones claim less than 5%. Broader study findings: In vitro data verified a few CMV-associated chains as specific for CMV antigens.

The length of the CDR3 is 15 residues. CDR1 is SGHRS and CDR2 is YFSETQ in the germline V gene. V gave up 0 bases and J gave up 1 base, with 10 bases separating them. For this clone: Its antigen is not known.

This receptor was identified in a young man in good health and CMV-seropositive. The chain couples TRBV5-1 to TRBJ1-1; D is unresolved. Sequenced sample: PBMCs. The CDR3 nucleotides read TGCGCCAGCAGCTTGGCCGCAGGAGGGAACACTGAAGCTTTCTTT. Translating it yields CASSLAAGGNTEAFF. Drawing the rest from reference TRBV5-1 and TRBJ1-1, the complete variable domain is KAGVTQTPRYLIKTRGQQVTLSCSPISGHRSVSWYQQTPGQGLQFLFEYFSETQRNKGNFPGRFSGRQFSNSRSEMNVSTLELGDSALYLCASSLAAGGNTEAFFGQGTRLTVV.